This entry concerns a single T cell receptor beta chain. This entry comes from a study of CD8+CD57+ T cells in acquired aplastic anemia. TCR beta VDJ and CDR3 were profiled, and genomic DNA was the template. MiXCR, run by TCRdb on the reads, gives a single entry per CDR3 protein. The table records around 170,000 distinct CDR3 sequences, about 45% of them present only once. The V segment lost 10 bases and the J segment 3 bases; nucleotides outside the gene matches: 12. The CDR3 consists of 15 residues. CDR1 ENHRY and CDR2 SYGVKD come from the germline V gene. All patients picked for sequencing had shown, by flow cytometry, an expansion of CD8+CD57+ cells. Each patient gave a blood sample that was collected before any therapy had been received.

The rearrangement uses TRBV10-3 and TRBJ1-1; 9 bases match TRBD1. Sequencing was done on a sample of sorted CD4+, CD8+, or CD8+CD57+ T cells (not recorded which) from PBMCs. This clonotype was sampled from a human donor with aplastic anemia. The CDR3 loop reads CATIQGAGLDTEAFF. CDR3 nucleotide sequence: TGTGCCACCATACAGGGGGCAGGGCTGGACACTGAAGCTTTCTTT.